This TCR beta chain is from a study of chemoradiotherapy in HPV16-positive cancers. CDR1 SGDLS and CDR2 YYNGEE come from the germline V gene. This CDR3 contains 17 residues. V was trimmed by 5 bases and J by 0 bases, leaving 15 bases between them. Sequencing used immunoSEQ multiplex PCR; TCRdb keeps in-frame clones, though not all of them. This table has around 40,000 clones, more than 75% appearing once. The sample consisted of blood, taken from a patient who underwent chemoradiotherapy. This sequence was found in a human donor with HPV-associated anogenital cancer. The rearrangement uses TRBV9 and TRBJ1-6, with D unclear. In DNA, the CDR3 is TGTGCCAGCAGTTACGTACAGAGGAGCTCCTATAATTCACCCCTCCACTTT. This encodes CASSYVQRSSYNSPLHF. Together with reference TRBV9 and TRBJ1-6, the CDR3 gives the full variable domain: DSGVTQTPKHLITATGQRVTLRCSPRSGDLSVYWYQQSLDQGLQFLIQYYNGEERAKGNILERFSAQQFPDLHSELNLSSLELGDSALYFCASSYVQRSSYNSPLHFGNGTRLTVT.